Presented here are 26 T cell receptor beta chains from one specimen sequenced in a study of glioma-infiltrating T cells after dendritic cell vaccination. The sample's time point: after dendritic cell vaccination, including at tumor progression/relapse. The repertoire was sequenced with immunoSEQ multiplex PCR; TCRdb's copy has only in-frame clones and lacks some. The repertoire includes 60,000 or so clones, more than 75% of them detected once, and more than 9% sits in the top ten. Sequencing was performed on blood, taken after dendritic cell vaccination. These receptors originate from a human donor with glioblastoma.

This chain links TRBV10-1 with TRBJ1-4; 7 positions agree with TRBD1. With V trimmed by 4 bases and J by 5 bases, 1 base remained unmatched. This CDR3 has 13 amino acids. Per germline, CDR1 WNHNN and CDR2 SYGVQD (reference sequence). The CDR3 DNA sequence: TGCGCCAGCAGTGGGGGACAGAATGAAAAACTGTTTTTT. Translation: CASSGGQNEKLFF.

The rearrangement uses TRBV6-5 and TRBJ1-1; no clear D. The germline V gene encodes CDR1 MNHEY and CDR2 SVGAGI. The CDR3 sequence is 15 residues long. V lost 6 bases to trimming and J lost 6 bases, with 20 bases between them. DNA for the CDR3: TGTGCCAGCAGCCCCAAACCTTACACCACCCCTGAAGCTTTCTTT. This sequence encodes CASSPKPYTTPEAFF.

The chain joins TRBV9 to TRBJ2-5; TRBD1 matches 10 bases. The CDR3 extends over 14 amino acids. CDR1 and CDR2 from the germline V gene are SGDLS and YYNGEE. J was trimmed by 5 bases and V by 4 bases; bases with no gene match: 5. The CDR3 DNA sequence: TGTGCCAGCAGCCCATGGGACAGGGGTGAGACCCAGTACTTC. Encoded protein: CASSPWDRGETQYF.

The V and J genes are TRBV10-1 and TRBJ2-7; 9 bases are a match to TRBD2. The CDR3 has 18 residues. The V gene end was trimmed by 7 bases and the J gene end by 7 bases; junction bases not matched to a gene: 23. Germline V gene sequence: CDR1 WNHNN, CDR2 SYGVQD (reference sequence). The CDR3 nucleotides are TGCGCCAGCAAGGAGAAGGGGCCGAGAGCGGGAGGAGGGTCTGAGCAGTACTTC. It translates to CASKEKGPRAGGGSEQYF.

V is TRBV5-1 and J is TRBJ1-3, with 9 bases lining up with TRBD1. Unmatched junction bases numbered 5, after V lost 2 bases and J lost 5 bases. There are 15 residues in the CDR3. Germline V gene data show CDR1 as SGHRS and CDR2 as YFSETQ. The CDR3 protein is CASSLTGGSRNTIYF. CDR3 nucleotide sequence: TGCGCCAGCAGCTTAACAGGGGGCTCGCGAAACACCATATATTTT.

The V gene is TRBV5-4, the J gene TRBJ2-2; 8 bases are a match to TRBD2. The CDR3 has 15 amino acids. Germline CDR1 is SGHNT and CDR2 is YYREEE (reference sequence). The V and J ends lost 4 bases and 4 bases, in that order; junction bases with no gene match: 6. The CDR3 region has the DNA TGTGCCAGCAGCCCGTCGGGAGGGGGCACCGGGGAGCTGTTTTTT. Translated: CASSPSGGGTGELFF.

V and J are TRBV7-2 and TRBJ2-7; the match to TRBD2 covers 9 bases. The V gene end was trimmed by 4 bases and the J gene end by 0 bases; junction bases not matched to a gene: 7. The V gene's germline CDR1 is SGHTA and CDR2 FQGNSA. The CDR3 sequence is 16 residues long. CDR3 sequence (DNA): TGTGCCAGCAGCTACCCCGCGGGGGGGAGCTCCTACGAGCAGTACTTC. Amino acids: CASSYPAGGSSYEQYF.

CDR3 coding DNA: TGTGCCAGCAGCAAAGGCCAGGGGACTAGCGACTCCTACGAGCAGTACTTC. Translation gives CASSKGQGTSDSYEQYF. V is TRBV21-1 and J is TRBJ2-7; the table's D gene call, TRBD2, was not cross checked with the DNA. TRBV21-1 corresponds to a pseudogene. The length of the CDR3 is 17 residues.

J is TRBJ2-3 and V is TRBV7-3; a possible D gene is TRBD2 (5 bases). The CDR3 runs 14 residues. With 2 bases removed from V and 2 bases from J, the gap between germline ends came to 8 bases. Germline loops: CDR1 SGHTA, CDR2 FQGTGA. CDR3 in DNA: TGTGCCAGCAGCTTAGAGGGAGCCACAGATACGCAGTATTTT. Amino acids: CASSLEGATDTQYF.

This chain joins TRBV5-4 and TRBJ1-2; TRBD1 matches at 8 bases. The length of the CDR3 is 14 residues. V gave up 4 bases and J gave up 3 bases; unmatched junction bases: 5. Germline CDR1 is SGHNT and CDR2 is YYREEE (reference sequence). The CDR3: CASSQDREYYGYTF. The CDR3 DNA reads TGTGCCAGCAGCCAGGACAGGGAGTACTATGGCTACACCTTC.

This chain joins TRBV6-8 and TRBJ1-6; TRBD1 might be the D (6 bases). V was cut by 5 bases and J by 9 bases, with 17 bases left in between. CDR1 and CDR2 from the germline V gene are MNHGY and SAAAGT. The CDR3 length is 15 residues. The CDR3, as DNA: TGTGCCAGCAGTGCCCACGGGGGGCCCGGTTCACCCCTCCACTTT. Its protein product is CASSAHGGPGSPLHF.

The chain links TRBV9 to TRBJ2-5, with 7 nucleotides matching TRBD1. The germline V gene encodes CDR1 SGDLS and CDR2 YYNGEE. CDR3 length: 15 amino acids. J gave up 5 bases and V 4 bases, and 11 bases lay outside the gene matches. Here the CDR3 reads CASSSQGDFAETQYF. The CDR3 bases are TGTGCCAGCAGCTCTCAGGGGGATTTTGCGGAGACCCAGTACTTC. Based on the CDR3 plus reference TRBV9 and TRBJ2-5, the full variable domain is DSGVTQTPKHLITATGQRVTLRCSPRSGDLSVYWYQQSLDQGLQFLIQYYNGEERAKGNILERFSAQQFPDLHSELNLSSLELGDSALYFCASSSQGDFAETQYFGPGTRLLVL.

This clone has a handful of counts. The V call is TRBV7-2, the J call TRBJ2-7, with D tentatively TRBD2 (5 bases). Looked up from germline, CDR1 is SGHTA and CDR2 is FQGNSA. Trimming left V 1 base short and J 1 base short, with 11 bases between. The CDR3 is made up of 15 amino acids. The DNA for the CDR3 is TGTGCCAGCAGCTTAGACCCTACGGGGTCCTACGAGCAGTACTTC. This gives the protein CASSLDPTGSYEQYF.

Turning to this clone: Other DNA sequences within the sample encode an identical CDR3. This chain connects TRBV5-1 to TRBJ2-5; possibly TRBD1 for D (5 bases). The length of the CDR3 is 13 residues. Trimming shortened V by 2 bases and J by 2 bases, and 7 bases separated the two germline ends. CDR1 and CDR2 from the germline V gene are SGHRS and YFSETQ. CDR3 residues: CASSLRQQETQYF. DNA for the CDR3: TGCGCCAGCAGCTTAAGACAGCAAGAGACCCAGTACTTC.

A single count supports this clone. The chain employs TRBV10-1 and TRBJ1-1; TRBD1 aligns across 7 bases. The CDR3 consists of 12 residues. The germline V gene encodes CDR1 WNHNN and CDR2 SYGVQD (reference sequence). Trimming cost V 3 bases and J 8 bases; bases outside gene matches: 3. CDR3 sequence (DNA): TGCGCCAGCAGTGACCAGGACAGGGAAGCTTTCTTT. This codes for CASSDQDREAFF.

Note on this clone: This CDR3 fails to terminate in the conserved phenylalanine or tryptophan, so it likely reflects a read error. The DNA is left out, because the CDR3 cannot be placed on it with certainty; the CDR3 is given as TCRdb lists it. The rearrangement links TRBV4-3 to TRBJ1-1. Germline assignment: CDR1 LGHNA and CDR2 YSLEER. The CDR3 length is 10 residues, termini included. The CDR3 sequence is CASSQDVRLE.

The chain carries TRBV29-1 and TRBJ2-7, with TRBD1 matching 10 bases. Per the germline V gene, CDR1 is SQVTM and CDR2 is ANQGSEA. This CDR3 is built from 12 residues. Germline trimming cut 5 bases from V and 6 bases from J; bases unmatched to any gene: 4. The CDR3 loop reads CSVPRTGGEQYF. The CDR3 nucleotides are TGCAGCGTTCCCCGGACAGGGGGCGAGCAGTACTTC.

This clone was seen a few times. The chain couples TRBV7-9 to TRBJ2-7; 12 bases are shared with TRBD1. Germline CDR1 SEHNR, CDR2 FQNEAQ (reference sequence). Trimming at V came to 2 bases and at J to 5 bases, leaving 7 bases not matched to a gene. The CDR3 contains 16 residues. CDR3 nucleotides: TGTGCCAGCAGCTTACCGATTGGGACAGGGGGCCACGAGCAGTACTTC. Translating it yields CASSLPIGTGGHEQYF.

The DNA of the CDR3 is TGTGCCAGCAGCTCTGGGACTAGCGGTACAAGTGAGCAGTTCTTC. Translation: CASSSGTSGTSEQFF. This chain joins TRBV7-3 and TRBJ2-1, with 11 bases matching TRBD2. CDR1 is SGHTA, CDR2 FQGTGA, per germline. This CDR3 has 15 residues. Trimming cost V 4 bases and J 9 bases; bases outside gene matches: 8.

The chain uses TRBV5-6 and TRBJ1-1; 7 nucleotides match TRBD1. The CDR3 consists of 15 residues. Per germline, CDR1 SGHDT and CDR2 YYEEEE. The V segment lost 5 bases and the J segment 2 bases; nucleotides outside the gene matches: 9. CDR3 nucleotide sequence: TGTGCCAGCAGTTTAAAAGGGACAGTAAACACTGAAGCTTTCTTT. It codes for CASSLKGTVNTEAFF.

The chain has TRBV27 and TRBJ1-2; 7 bases are a match to TRBD1. The CDR3 has 13 residues. V trimming: 5 bases; J trimming: 9 bases; junction bases outside the gene matches: 9. Germline V gene sequence: CDR1 MNHEY, CDR2 SMNVEV (reference sequence). The CDR3 DNA sequence: TGTGCCAGCAGTCCCGCAGGGGGAAGGAGCTACACCTTC. Protein: CASSPAGGRSYTF.

About this clone itself: The CDR3 does not close with the conserved phenylalanine or tryptophan, likely indicating a read error. The chain carries TRBV4-3 and TRBJ1-2; unclear D gene. The germline CDR1 and CDR2 sequences are LGHNA and YSLEER. Trimming left V 0 bases short and J 4 bases short, with 9 bases between. The CDR3 length is 14 residues. In nucleotides, the CDR3 is TGCGCCAGCAGCCAAGAAGGCAGAGGCTATGGCTACACCATC. Translating it yields CASSQEGRGYGYTI.

V gene TRBV12-5 combines with J gene TRBJ2-1; the D is unclear. Germline CDR1 reads LGHNT; CDR2 reads FRNRAP. The CDR3 runs to 16 residues. Trimming removed 1 base from V and 5 bases from J, with 15 bases in between. CDR3: CASGLGSGIINNEQFF. The CDR3 bases are TGTGCTAGTGGTTTGGGCTCGGGTATTATCAACAATGAGCAGTTCTTC. Supplemented by reference TRBV12-5 and TRBJ2-1, the full variable domain reads DARVTQTPRHKVTEMGQEVTMRCQPILGHNTVFWYRQTMMQGLELLAYFRNRAPLDDSGMPKDRFSAEMPDATLATLKIQPSEPRDSAVYFCASGLGSGIINNEQFFGPGTRLTVL.

The chain couples TRBV19 to TRBJ1-5; D is possibly TRBD1 (5 bases). The CDR3 length is 15 residues. V was cut by 10 bases and J by 3 bases, with 19 bases left in between. Germline lookup yields CDR1 LNHDA and CDR2 SQIVND (reference sequence). The CDR3 region has the DNA TGTGCCACTAAAGGATCCCAGGGCTTCAATCAGCCCCAGCATTTT. The encoded protein is CATKGSQGFNQPQHF.

The chain carries TRBV7-9 and TRBJ1-4; TRBD1 aligns across 9 bases. The V and J ends lost 3 bases and 3 bases, in that order; junction bases with no gene match: 8. This CDR3 region has 17 residues. Germline V gene sequence: CDR1 SEHNR, CDR2 FQNEAQ (reference sequence). The CDR3 sequence: CASSFGTGSFANEKLFF. CDR3 nucleotide sequence: TGTGCCAGCAGCTTTGGGACAGGGAGTTTTGCTAATGAAAAACTGTTTTTT. Drawing the rest from reference TRBV7-9 and TRBJ1-4, the complete variable domain is DTGVSQNPRHKITKRGQNVTFRCDPISEHNRLYWYRQTLGQGPEFLTYFQNEAQLEKSRLLSDRFSAERPKGSFSTLEIQRTEQGDSAMYLCASSFGTGSFANEKLFFGSGTQLSVL.

This clone was found once. V is TRBV7-2 and J is TRBJ2-5; 11 bases are shared with TRBD2. The CDR3 is 16 residues long. With V trimmed by 1 base and J by 7 bases, 8 bases remained unmatched. Germline CDR1 SGHTA, CDR2 FQGNSA. The CDR3 spells CASSLGTSGSVWTQYF. CDR3 nucleotides: TGTGCCAGCAGCTTAGGTACTAGCGGGAGTGTATGGACCCAGTACTTC.